This record concerns one T cell receptor (beta chain) sequence. The antigen is unknown. Trimming pared 7 bases from V and 0 bases from J, leaving 11 bases between. Germline V gene lookup returns CDR1 SNHLY and CDR2 FYNNEI. The CDR3 covers 14 residues. This sample stems from a study of cytomegalovirus exposure and HLA in healthy donors. Points from the study as a whole: Through in vitro validation, three CMV-associated chains were shown to be specific for CMV antigens.

Data came from immunoSEQ multiplex PCR; TCRdb stores just in-frame clones and leaves some out. The sample has about 200,000 clones; roughly 88% are singletons. The receptor's source is a woman in her twenties or thirties in good health and CMV-seropositive. The V call is TRBV2, the J call TRBJ2-3, with D possibly matching TRBD2 (5 bases). Sequenced input: PBMCs. CDR3 DNA: TGTGCCAGCACAGCGGTGACTAGCACAGATACGCAGTATTTT. Encoded protein: CASTAVTSTDTQYF.